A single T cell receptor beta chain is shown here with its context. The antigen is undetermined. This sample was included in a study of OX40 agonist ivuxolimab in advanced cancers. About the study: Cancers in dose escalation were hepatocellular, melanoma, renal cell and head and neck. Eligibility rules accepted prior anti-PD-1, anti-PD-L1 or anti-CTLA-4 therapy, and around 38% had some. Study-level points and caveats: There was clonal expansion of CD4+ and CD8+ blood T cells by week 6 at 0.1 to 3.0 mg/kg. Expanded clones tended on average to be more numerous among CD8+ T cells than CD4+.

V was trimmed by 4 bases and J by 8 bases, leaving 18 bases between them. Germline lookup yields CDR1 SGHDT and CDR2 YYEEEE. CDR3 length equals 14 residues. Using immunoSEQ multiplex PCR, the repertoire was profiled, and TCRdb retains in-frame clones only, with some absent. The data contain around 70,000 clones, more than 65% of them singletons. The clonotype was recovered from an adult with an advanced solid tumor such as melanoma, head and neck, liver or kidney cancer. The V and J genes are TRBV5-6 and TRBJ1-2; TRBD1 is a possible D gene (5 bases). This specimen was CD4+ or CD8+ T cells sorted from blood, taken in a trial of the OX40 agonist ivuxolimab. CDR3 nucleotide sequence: TGTGCCAGCAGCCCAGGTTGGCAGGGCCGAGGCTACACCTTC. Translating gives CASSPGWQGRGYTF. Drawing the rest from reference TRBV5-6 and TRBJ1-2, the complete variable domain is DAGVTQSPTHLIKTRGQQVTLRCSPKSGHDTVSWYQQALGQGPQFIFQYYEEEERQRGNFPDRFSGHQFPNYSSELNVNALLLGDSALYLCASSPGWQGRGYTFGSGTRLTVV.